Listed below are T cell receptor beta chains from one sample, sequenced in a study of cytomegalovirus exposure and HLA in healthy donors. The method was immunoSEQ multiplex PCR; TCRdb's version includes in-frame clones alone and lacks a portion of them. Of some 77,000 clones in the sample, 80% were seen once. The sequenced sample consisted of PBMCs. Receptor source: a man aged 50 to 59 in good health and CMV-seropositive. CDR3s include the opening cysteine and the closing phenylalanine or tryptophan. Fields, in order: V gene, J gene, clone size, D gene, CDR3 DNA, CDR3 protein. The D gene is left open where the match is weak. Not all rows give a size; the values are once, few, many and, for expanded clones, a class.

V gene: TRBV7-8; J gene: TRBJ2-5; clone size: NA; D gene: TRBD2; CDR3 DNA: TGTGCCAGCAGCCTCTCTAGCGGGAGGTTAGAGACCCAGTACTTC; CDR3 protein: CASSLSSGRLETQYF
V gene: TRBV5-1; J gene: TRBJ2-5; clone size: few; D gene: TRBD2; CDR3 DNA: TGCGCCAGCAGCGCTGAACCCGGGACTATACAAGAGACCCAGTACTTC; CDR3 protein: CASSAEPGTIQETQYF
V gene: TRBV30; J gene: TRBJ1-2; clone size: NA; D gene: TRBD1; CDR3 DNA: TGTGCCTGGAGGGTCCCCAACAGGGGATACTATGGCTACACCTTC; CDR3 protein: CAWRVPNRGYYGYTF
V gene: TRBV30; J gene: TRBJ2-3; clone size: NA; D gene: NA; CDR3 DNA: TGTGCCTGGAGTGTGGCGGAGGGGTTGGATACGCAGTATTTT; CDR3 protein: CAWSVAEGLDTQYF
V gene: TRBV30; J gene: TRBJ1-4; clone size: NA; D gene: NA; CDR3 DNA: TGTGCCTGGAGTGCCGGGGGTTTGCATGAAAAACTGTTTTTT; CDR3 protein: CAWSAGGLHEKLFF
V gene: TRBV11-2; J gene: TRBJ2-7; clone size: NA; D gene: NA; CDR3 DNA: TGTGCCAGCAGCTCATTGGGTAGCGGATACGAGCAGTACTTC; CDR3 protein: CASSSLGSGYEQYF
V gene: TRBV5-1; J gene: TRBJ2-7; clone size: NA; D gene: TRBD1; CDR3 DNA: TGCGCCAGCAGCTTGGATATGGGACAGGGGACCTACGAGCAGTACTTC; CDR3 protein: CASSLDMGQGTYEQYF
V gene: TRBV5-1; J gene: TRBJ2-2; clone size: NA; D gene: NA; CDR3 DNA: TGCGCCAGCAGCTTCGGGGACTCCGCCGGCGGGGAGCTGTTTTTT; CDR3 protein: CASSFGDSAGGELFF
V gene: TRBV6-4; J gene: TRBJ2-7; clone size: few; D gene: NA; CDR3 DNA: TGTGCCAGCAGTGAAGACAGGACCAGCTCCTACGAGCAGTACTTC; CDR3 protein: CASSEDRTSSYEQYF
V gene: TRBV30; J gene: TRBJ1-5; clone size: NA; D gene: NA; CDR3 DNA: TGTGCCTGGGAACAGGGAAGCAATCAGCCCCAGCATTTT; CDR3 protein: CAWEQGSNQPQHF
V gene: TRBV11-2; J gene: TRBJ2-4; clone size: NA; D gene: NA; CDR3 DNA: TGTGCCAGCAGCTTTGGAAAGGGGTATGACATTCAGTACTTC; CDR3 protein: CASSFGKGYDIQYF
V gene: TRBV10-1; J gene: TRBJ2-2; clone size: NA; D gene: NA; CDR3 DNA: TGCGCCAGCCTGACTCCGAACACCGGGGAGCTGTTTTTT; CDR3 protein: CASLTPNTGELFF
V gene: TRBV9; J gene: TRBJ1-5; clone size: NA; D gene: NA; CDR3 DNA: TGTGCCAGCAGCGTATTCGACGGGCAGCCCCAGCATTTT; CDR3 protein: CASSVFDGQPQHF
V gene: TRBV7-2; J gene: TRBJ2-7; clone size: NA; D gene: TRBD1; CDR3 DNA: TGTGCCAGCAGCGTGGACAGGTACAAGTTCTACGAGCAGTACTTC; CDR3 protein: CASSVDRYKFYEQYF
V gene: TRBV9; J gene: TRBJ1-1; clone size: few; D gene: TRBD1; CDR3 DNA: TGTGCCAGCAGCCCATTCCTAGGGGGACAGGGACACACTGAAGCTTTCTTT; CDR3 protein: CASSPFLGGQGHTEAFF
V gene: TRBV28; J gene: TRBJ1-1; clone size: NA; D gene: NA; CDR3 DNA: TGTGCCAGCAGTTTAGCAGGGGCTGAAGCTTTCTTT; CDR3 protein: CASSLAGAEAFF
V gene: TRBV5-4; J gene: TRBJ2-1; clone size: NA; D gene: NA; CDR3 DNA: TGTGCCAGCAGCCAAAATTCGCGCAATGAGCAGTTCTTC; CDR3 protein: CASSQNSRNEQFF
V gene: TRBV7-2; J gene: TRBJ2-7; clone size: NA; D gene: TRBD2; CDR3 DNA: TGTGCCAGCAGCTTAGCGCACCCGGGACTAGCGGGGGAAATCTCCTACGAGCAGTACTTC; CDR3 protein: CASSLAHPGLAGEISYEQYF
V gene: TRBV30; J gene: TRBJ1-5; clone size: NA; D gene: TRBD1; CDR3 DNA: TGTGCCTGGAGTCCGAGGACAGGGTTTAATCAGCCCCAGCATTTT; CDR3 protein: CAWSPRTGFNQPQHF
V gene: TRBV14; J gene: TRBJ2-1; clone size: NA; D gene: NA; CDR3 DNA: TGTGCCAGCAGCCCTCCCGGGGTCGTCTACAATGAGCAGTTCTTC; CDR3 protein: CASSPPGVVYNEQFF
V gene: TRBV14; J gene: TRBJ1-6; clone size: few; D gene: NA; CDR3 DNA: TGTGCCAGCAGCCTAGGGGTTTATAATTCACCCCTCCACTTT; CDR3 protein: CASSLGVYNSPLHF
V gene: TRBV19; J gene: TRBJ1-1; clone size: NA; D gene: NA; CDR3 DNA: TGTGCCAGTAATAGCCACGGGGGGAACACTGAAGCTTTCTTT; CDR3 protein: CASNSHGGNTEAFF
V gene: TRBV5-1; J gene: TRBJ2-1; clone size: NA; D gene: NA; CDR3 DNA: TGCGCCAGCAGCTTGGCCGCGACCCCCGGCAGGAATGAGCAGTTCTTC; CDR3 protein: CASSLAATPGRNEQFF
V gene: TRBV5-6; J gene: TRBJ2-2; clone size: few; D gene: TRBD2; CDR3 DNA: TGTGCCAGCAGCTTGGAACTAGCGGGAGGGATAAACACCGGGGAGCTGTTTTTT; CDR3 protein: CASSLELAGGINTGELFF
V gene: TRBV29-1; J gene: TRBJ2-7; clone size: NA; D gene: TRBD1; CDR3 DNA: TGCAGCGGCCGACAGGGAGTGGACGAGCAGTACTTC; CDR3 protein: CSGRQGVDEQYF
V gene: TRBV5-1; J gene: TRBJ2-7; clone size: few; D gene: NA; CDR3 DNA: TGCGCCAGCAGCTTGGACGGCAGGTTGTCCTACGAGCAGTACTTC; CDR3 protein: CASSLDGRLSYEQYF
V gene: TRBV18; J gene: TRBJ2-1; clone size: NA; D gene: NA; CDR3 DNA: TGTGCCAGCTCATCGAACGGGGTTGGGGATGAGCAGTTCTTC; CDR3 protein: CASSSNGVGDEQFF
V gene: TRBV5-1; J gene: TRBJ2-3; clone size: NA; D gene: TRBD2; CDR3 DNA: TGCGCCAGCAGCTTAAGCGGGAGTGATACGCAGTATTTT; CDR3 protein: CASSLSGSDTQYF
V gene: TRBV2; J gene: TRBJ2-1; clone size: NA; D gene: TRBD2; CDR3 DNA: TGTGCCAGCAGTGCTGAGCGGGAGTGGACCAATGAGCAGTTCTTC; CDR3 protein: CASSAEREWTNEQFF
V gene: TRBV2; J gene: TRBJ1-2; clone size: NA; D gene: TRBD1; CDR3 DNA: TGTGCCAGCAGGGGGACAGGGCACGACTATGGCTACACCTTC; CDR3 protein: CASRGTGHDYGYTF
V gene: TRBV7-2; J gene: TRBJ1-4; clone size: NA; D gene: TRBD1; CDR3 DNA: TGTGCCAGCAGCTTAGACAGGGGAGTAACTAATGAAAAACTGTTTTTT; CDR3 protein: CASSLDRGVTNEKLFF
V gene: TRBV10-2; J gene: TRBJ2-5; clone size: NA; D gene: NA; CDR3 DNA: TGCGCCAGCAGTGAGGATCGTGAGGGGACCCAGTACTTC; CDR3 protein: CASSEDREGTQYF
V gene: TRBV4-3; J gene: TRBJ2-7; clone size: NA; D gene: NA; CDR3 DNA: TGCGCCAGCAGCCAAGAGTGGGGGAGGGAGCAGTACTTC; CDR3 protein: CASSQEWGREQYF
V gene: TRBV11-1; J gene: TRBJ1-1; clone size: NA; D gene: TRBD1; CDR3 DNA: TGTGCCAGCGACGACAAACCCGGGACAGCTGAAGCTTTCTTT; CDR3 protein: CASDDKPGTAEAFF
V gene: TRBV10-3; J gene: TRBJ2-3; clone size: NA; D gene: NA; CDR3 DNA: TGTGCCATCAGTGGCGAGGGACTCACAGATACGCAGTATTTT; CDR3 protein: CAISGEGLTDTQYF
V gene: TRBV27; J gene: TRBJ2-7; clone size: few; D gene: TRBD1; CDR3 DNA: TGTGCCAGCAGTTTTCACCTTTCAAGCCACTACCGGGACAGGGTCGAGCAGTACTTC; CDR3 protein: CASSFHLSSHYRDRVEQYF
V gene: TRBV6-6; J gene: TRBJ1-5; clone size: NA; D gene: NA; CDR3 DNA: TGTGCCAGCATTCCCGGGGCGGGGCAGCCCCAGCATTTT; CDR3 protein: CASIPGAGQPQHF
V gene: TRBV19; J gene: TRBJ1-1; clone size: NA; D gene: TRBD1; CDR3 DNA: TGTGCCAGTAGTATCCTGGAACAGGGGGCTGAAGCTTTCTTT; CDR3 protein: CASSILEQGAEAFF
V gene: TRBV19; J gene: TRBJ2-1; clone size: NA; D gene: TRBD2; CDR3 DNA: TGTGCCAGTAGTGGGACTATGACGGGGGGGTCGGATGAGCAGTTCTTC; CDR3 protein: CASSGTMTGGSDEQFF
V gene: TRBV27; J gene: TRBJ1-5; clone size: NA; D gene: NA; CDR3 DNA: TGTGCCAGCAGTTTTCGGGGGGTGGGTCAGCCCCAGCATTTT; CDR3 protein: CASSFRGVGQPQHF
V gene: TRBV5-1; J gene: TRBJ2-5; clone size: NA; D gene: NA; CDR3 DNA: TGCGCCAGCAGCACCTTGACAGGCAGGCAAGAGACCCAGTACTTC; CDR3 protein: CASSTLTGRQETQYF
V gene: TRBV18; J gene: TRBJ1-3; clone size: NA; D gene: NA; CDR3 DNA: TGTGCCAGCTCACCACAGCAGGCCTCTGGAAACACCATATATTTT; CDR3 protein: CASSPQQASGNTIYF
V gene: TRBV30; J gene: TRBJ2-1; clone size: NA; D gene: TRBD2; CDR3 DNA: TGTGCCTGGAGTGTTTTGGCAAGCGTAGCGGGAGATAGGAGAACCCTCTCCTACAATGAGCAGTTCTTC; CDR3 protein: CAWSVLASVAGDRRTLSYNEQFF
V gene: TRBV2; J gene: TRBJ1-5; clone size: NA; D gene: NA; CDR3 DNA: TGTGCCAGCAATGAAGGTCGGAATCAGCCCCAGCATTTT; CDR3 protein: CASNEGRNQPQHF
V gene: TRBV27; J gene: TRBJ2-3; clone size: NA; D gene: TRBD1; CDR3 DNA: TGTGCCAGCAGTGGACAGGGAAAATTCACAGATACGCAGTATTTT; CDR3 protein: CASSGQGKFTDTQYF
V gene: TRBV10-3; J gene: TRBJ2-2; clone size: NA; D gene: TRBD2; CDR3 DNA: TGTGCCATCAGTGTTAAGCGGGAGGGCGGGGAGCTGTTTTTT; CDR3 protein: CAISVKREGGELFF
V gene: TRBV27; J gene: TRBJ2-1; clone size: NA; D gene: NA; CDR3 DNA: TGTGTCAGCAGTTTTGAACTAGCCGATGAGCAGTTCTTC; CDR3 protein: CVSSFELADEQFF
V gene: TRBV5-4; J gene: TRBJ2-1; clone size: NA; D gene: NA; CDR3 DNA: TGTGCCAGCAGCTTATATAGCGGACGGAAGCAGTTCTTC; CDR3 protein: CASSLYSGRKQFF
V gene: TRBV7-7; J gene: TRBJ2-5; clone size: NA; D gene: TRBD1; CDR3 DNA: TGTGCCAGCAGCTCCACAGGGGGCGTGGGGGAGACCCAGTACTTC; CDR3 protein: CASSSTGGVGETQYF
V gene: TRBV6-6; J gene: TRBJ2-1; clone size: NA; D gene: TRBD2; CDR3 DNA: TGTGCCAGTAAGCGGGAGGGTTCAGATGAGCAGTTCTTC; CDR3 protein: CASKREGSDEQFF
V gene: TRBV7-9; J gene: TRBJ2-3; clone size: NA; D gene: NA; CDR3 DNA: TGTGCCAGCAGCTCATCCGTGTTATCCAGGACAGATACGCAGTATTTT; CDR3 protein: CASSSSVLSRTDTQYF
V gene: TRBV5-6; J gene: TRBJ2-1; clone size: NA; D gene: TRBD1; CDR3 DNA: TGTGCCAGCAGCTCGAGACAGGGGGAACAGTTCTTC; CDR3 protein: CASSSRQGEQFF
V gene: TRBV7-9; J gene: TRBJ1-2; clone size: NA; D gene: TRBD1; CDR3 DNA: TGTGCCAGCAGCCCAGAGGGGGCCCCCTACACCTTC; CDR3 protein: CASSPEGAPYTF
V gene: TRBV29-1; J gene: TRBJ2-6; clone size: NA; D gene: NA; CDR3 DNA: TGCAGCGTTGAGGGGGGATCTGGGGCCAACGTCCTGACTTTC; CDR3 protein: CSVEGGSGANVLTF
V gene: TRBV7-2; J gene: TRBJ2-1; clone size: NA; D gene: TRBD2; CDR3 DNA: TGTGCCAGCAGCTTGGGGACTAGCGGGAACCCCTACAATGAGCAGTTCTTC; CDR3 protein: CASSLGTSGNPYNEQFF
V gene: TRBV5-1; J gene: TRBJ1-1; clone size: NA; D gene: TRBD1; CDR3 DNA: TGCGCCAGCAGCTCCGACAGGGTCGGAAACACTGAAGCTTTCTTT; CDR3 protein: CASSSDRVGNTEAFF
V gene: TRBV30; J gene: TRBJ1-5; clone size: NA; D gene: NA; CDR3 DNA: TGTGCCTGGAGGGAACCAGGGCCTAGCAATCAGCCCCAGCATTTT; CDR3 protein: CAWREPGPSNQPQHF